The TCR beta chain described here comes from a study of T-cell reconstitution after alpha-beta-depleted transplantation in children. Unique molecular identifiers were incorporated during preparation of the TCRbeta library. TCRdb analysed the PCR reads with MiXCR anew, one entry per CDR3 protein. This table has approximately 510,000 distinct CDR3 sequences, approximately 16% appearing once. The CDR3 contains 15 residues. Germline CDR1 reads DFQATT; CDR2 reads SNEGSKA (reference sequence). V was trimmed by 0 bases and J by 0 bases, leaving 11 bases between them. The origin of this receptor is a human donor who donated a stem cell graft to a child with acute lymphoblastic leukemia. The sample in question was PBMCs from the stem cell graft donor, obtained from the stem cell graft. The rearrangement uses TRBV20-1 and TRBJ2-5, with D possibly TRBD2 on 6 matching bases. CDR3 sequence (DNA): TGCAGTGCTAGAGATCAACTAGCCTACCAAGAGACCCAGTACTTC. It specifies CSARDQLAYQETQYF.